This T cell receptor (beta chain) was identified during a study of CXCR3-negative and CXCR3-positive naive CD8 T cells. Findings and caveats of the study: Against CXCR3-negative naive cells, CXCR3-positive naive cells showed more hydrophobic TRB CDR3s. Diversity ran similarly high across both naive subsets but far lower in memory CD8+ cells.

Points on this clonotype: Its antigen remains unidentified.

With UMI labels, 5' RACE was used to prepare the TRB cDNA libraries. Reanalyzing the 5' RACE reads, TCRdb keeps one entry per CDR3 protein, without DNA. This sample's clone table lists around 150,000 distinct CDR3 sequences. CDR1 MDHEN and CDR2 SYDVKM come from the germline V gene. This CDR3 spans 12 amino acids. The sequenced sample consisted of naive CXCR3+ CD8+ T cells from blood. The subset is: CD45RO-CCR7+CD27+CD95- naive CD8+ T cells expressing CXCR3 (TNR3+). This sequence was found in a human donor in good health. Some clones in this sample may be carry-over from other donors' samples. The rearrangement uses TRBV28 and TRBJ2-7; TCRdb names TRBD1, which stays unverified in the absence of DNA. CDR3 in amino acids: CASSWGSSEQYF.